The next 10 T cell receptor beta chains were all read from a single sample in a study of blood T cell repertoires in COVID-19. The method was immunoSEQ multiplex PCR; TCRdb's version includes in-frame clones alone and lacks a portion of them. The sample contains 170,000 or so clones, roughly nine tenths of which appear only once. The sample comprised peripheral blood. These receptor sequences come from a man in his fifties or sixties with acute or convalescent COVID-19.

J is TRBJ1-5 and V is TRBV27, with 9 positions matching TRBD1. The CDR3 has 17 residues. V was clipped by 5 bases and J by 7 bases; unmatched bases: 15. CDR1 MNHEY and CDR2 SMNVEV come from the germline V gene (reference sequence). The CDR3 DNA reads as TGTGCCAGCAGTCGGGATCCCTCCGGGACAGGGAGCCAGCCCCAGCATTTT. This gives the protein CASSRDPSGTGSQPQHF.

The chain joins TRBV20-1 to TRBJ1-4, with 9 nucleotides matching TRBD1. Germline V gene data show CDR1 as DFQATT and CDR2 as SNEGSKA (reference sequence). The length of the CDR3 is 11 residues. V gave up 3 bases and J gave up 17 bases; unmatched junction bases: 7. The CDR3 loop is CSASQRDREFF. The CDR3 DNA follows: TGCAGTGCTAGTCAAAGGGACAGGGAATTTTTT.

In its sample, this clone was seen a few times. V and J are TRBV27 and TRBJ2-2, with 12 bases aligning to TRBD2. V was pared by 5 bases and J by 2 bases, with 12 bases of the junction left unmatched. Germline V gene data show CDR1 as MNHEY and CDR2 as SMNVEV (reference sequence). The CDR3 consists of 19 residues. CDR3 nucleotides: TGTGCCAGCAGTCACAGACCCCGAGGACTAGCGGGAAACACCGGGGAGCTGTTTTTT. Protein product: CASSHRPRGLAGNTGELFF.

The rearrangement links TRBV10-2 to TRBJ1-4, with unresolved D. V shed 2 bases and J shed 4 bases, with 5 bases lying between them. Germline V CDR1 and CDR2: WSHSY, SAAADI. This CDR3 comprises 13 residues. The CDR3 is CASSETVNEKLFF. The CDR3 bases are TGCGCCAGCAGTGAGACAGTTAATGAAAAACTGTTTTTT.

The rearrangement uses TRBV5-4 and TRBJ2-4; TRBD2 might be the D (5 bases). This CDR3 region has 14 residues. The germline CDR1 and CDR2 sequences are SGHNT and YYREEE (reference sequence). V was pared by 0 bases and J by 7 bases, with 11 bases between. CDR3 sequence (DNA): TGTGCCAGCAGCTTGGACCGGGGATCGAACATTCAGTACTTC. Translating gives CASSLDRGSNIQYF.

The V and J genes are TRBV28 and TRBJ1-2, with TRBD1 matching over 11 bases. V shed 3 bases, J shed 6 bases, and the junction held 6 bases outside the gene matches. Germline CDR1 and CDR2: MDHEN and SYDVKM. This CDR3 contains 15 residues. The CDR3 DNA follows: TGTGCCAGCAGTTTGGCCGGACAGGGGGCCGATGGCTACACCTTC. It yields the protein CASSLAGQGADGYTF.

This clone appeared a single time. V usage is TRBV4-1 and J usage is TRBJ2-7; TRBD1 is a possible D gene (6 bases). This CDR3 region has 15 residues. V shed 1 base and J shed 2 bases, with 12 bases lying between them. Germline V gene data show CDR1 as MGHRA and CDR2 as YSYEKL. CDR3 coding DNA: TGCGCCAGCAGCCAAGTGCAGGGGCAGACCTACGAGCAGTACTTC. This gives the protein CASSQVQGQTYEQYF.

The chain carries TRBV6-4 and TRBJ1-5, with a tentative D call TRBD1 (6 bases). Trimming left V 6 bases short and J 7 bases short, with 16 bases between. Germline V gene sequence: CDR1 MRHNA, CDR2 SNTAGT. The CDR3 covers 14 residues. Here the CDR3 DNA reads TGTGCCAGCAGCCTTGAGGGGGGGGAACAGCCCCAGCATTTT. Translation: CASSLEGGEQPQHF.

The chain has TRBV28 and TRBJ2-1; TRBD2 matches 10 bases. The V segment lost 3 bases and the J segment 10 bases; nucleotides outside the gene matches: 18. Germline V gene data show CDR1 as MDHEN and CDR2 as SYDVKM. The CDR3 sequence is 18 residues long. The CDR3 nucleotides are TGTGCCAGCAGTTTTGGGCTCGGGCCTAGCGGGGGTGGGGCGGAGCAGTTCTTC. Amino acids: CASSFGLGPSGGGAEQFF.

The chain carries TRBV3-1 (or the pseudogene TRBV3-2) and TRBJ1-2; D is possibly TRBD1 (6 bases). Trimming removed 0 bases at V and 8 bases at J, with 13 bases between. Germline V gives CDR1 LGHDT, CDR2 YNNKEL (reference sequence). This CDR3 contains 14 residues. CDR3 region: CASSQDRQARGYTF. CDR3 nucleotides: TGTGCCAGCAGCCAAGACCGACAGGCCAGGGGCTACACCTTC.